The source of this T cell receptor (beta chain) is a study of CD8 T cells in Susac syndrome. The CDR3 is 11 residues long. Germline CDR1 and CDR2: SEHNR and FQNEAQ (reference sequence). Trimming left V 4 bases short and J 7 bases short, with 6 bases between. Reverse transcription of roughly 0.5 to 1 ug RNA used random hexamers. Via MiXCR, TCRdb re-called the immunoSEQ multiplex PCR reads, giving one row per CDR3 protein. The sample includes 75,000 to 80,000 distinct CDR3 sequences, approximately 95% seen only once; the top ten take about 0.52%. V and J are TRBV7-9 and TRBJ2-3, with unresolved D. This TCR derives from a human donor with Susac syndrome. The sample comprised CD8+ T cells from PBMCs. The CDR3 nucleotides read TGTGCCAGCAGCTCCTCTCATACGCAGTATTTT. It encodes CASSSSHTQYF.